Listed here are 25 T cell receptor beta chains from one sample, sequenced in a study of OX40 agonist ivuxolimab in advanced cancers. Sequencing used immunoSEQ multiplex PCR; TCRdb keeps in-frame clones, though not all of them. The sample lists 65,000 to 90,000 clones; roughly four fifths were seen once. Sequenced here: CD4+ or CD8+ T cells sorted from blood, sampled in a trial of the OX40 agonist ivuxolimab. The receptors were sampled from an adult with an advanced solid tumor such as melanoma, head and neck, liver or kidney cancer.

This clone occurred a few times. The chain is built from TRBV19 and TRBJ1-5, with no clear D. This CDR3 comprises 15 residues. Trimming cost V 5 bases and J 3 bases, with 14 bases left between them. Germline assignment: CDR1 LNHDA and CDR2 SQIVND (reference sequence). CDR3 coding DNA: TGTGCCAGTAGTTTCTATGGCGAGTTCAATCAGCCCCAGCATTTT. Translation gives CASSFYGEFNQPQHF.

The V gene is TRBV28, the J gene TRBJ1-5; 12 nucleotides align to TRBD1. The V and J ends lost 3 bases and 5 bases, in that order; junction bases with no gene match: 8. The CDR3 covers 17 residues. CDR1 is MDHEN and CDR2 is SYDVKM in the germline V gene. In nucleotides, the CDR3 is TGTGCCAGCAGTTTTGGGGACAGGGGGCAGAGTGATCAGCCCCAGCATTTT. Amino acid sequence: CASSFGDRGQSDQPQHF. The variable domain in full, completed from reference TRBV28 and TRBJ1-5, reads DVKVTQSSRYLVKRTGEKVFLECVQDMDHENMFWYRQDPGLGLRLIYFSYDVKMKEKGDIPEGYSVSREKKERFSLILESASTNQTSMYLCASSFGDRGQSDQPQHFGDGTRLSIL.

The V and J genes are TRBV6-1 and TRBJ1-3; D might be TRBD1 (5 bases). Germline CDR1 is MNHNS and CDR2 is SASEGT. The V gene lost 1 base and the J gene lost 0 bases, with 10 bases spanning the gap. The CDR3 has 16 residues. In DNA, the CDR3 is TGTGCCAGCAGTGAAGGCCAGGGAAGCTCTGGAAACACCATATATTTT. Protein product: CASSEGQGSSGNTIYF.

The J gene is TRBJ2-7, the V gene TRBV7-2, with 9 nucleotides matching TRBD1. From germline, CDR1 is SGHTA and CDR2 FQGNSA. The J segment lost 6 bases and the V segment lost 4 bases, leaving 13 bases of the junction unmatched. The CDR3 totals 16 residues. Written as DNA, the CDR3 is TGTGCCAGCAGCTCCCAGTGGGGGACAGGGATGGGCGAGCAGTACTTC. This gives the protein CASSSQWGTGMGEQYF.

CDR3 coding DNA: TGTGCCAGCAATTTACTCGGACCTAATTCACCCCTCCACTTT. This translates into CASNLLGPNSPLHF. The gene calls are TRBV6-6 and TRBJ1-6; D not resolved. Per the germline V gene, CDR1 is MNHNY and CDR2 is SVGAGI (reference sequence). V shed 7 bases and J shed 6 bases, with 13 bases lying between them. The length of the CDR3 is 14 residues.

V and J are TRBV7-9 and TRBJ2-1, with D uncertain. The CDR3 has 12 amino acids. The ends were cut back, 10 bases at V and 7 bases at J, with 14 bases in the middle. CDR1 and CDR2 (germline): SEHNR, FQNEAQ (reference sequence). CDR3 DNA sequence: TGTGCCACAGTTGCTGCTGGGAATGAGCAGTTCTTC. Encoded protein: CATVAAGNEQFF.

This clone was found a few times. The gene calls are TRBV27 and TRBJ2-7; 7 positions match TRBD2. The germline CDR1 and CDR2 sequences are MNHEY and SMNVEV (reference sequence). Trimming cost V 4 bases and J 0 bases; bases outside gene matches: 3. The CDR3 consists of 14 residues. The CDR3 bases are TGTGCCAGCAGTTCCCTAGCGGACTCCTACGAGCAGTACTTC. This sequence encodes CASSSLADSYEQYF.

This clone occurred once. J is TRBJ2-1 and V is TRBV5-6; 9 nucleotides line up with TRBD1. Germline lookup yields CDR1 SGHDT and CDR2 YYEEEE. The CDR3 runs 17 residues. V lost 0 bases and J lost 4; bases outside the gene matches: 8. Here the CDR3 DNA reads TGTGCCAGCAGCTTGGGTCGGGGACAGGGCATTTACAATGAGCAGTTCTTC. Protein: CASSLGRGQGIYNEQFF.

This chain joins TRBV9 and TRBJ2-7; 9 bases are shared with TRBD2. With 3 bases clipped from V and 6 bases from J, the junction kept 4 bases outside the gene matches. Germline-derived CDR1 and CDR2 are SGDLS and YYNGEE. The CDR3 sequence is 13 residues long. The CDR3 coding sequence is TGTGCCAGCAGCGGTAGCGGGAGTGCCGAGCAGTACTTC. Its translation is CASSGSGSAEQYF.

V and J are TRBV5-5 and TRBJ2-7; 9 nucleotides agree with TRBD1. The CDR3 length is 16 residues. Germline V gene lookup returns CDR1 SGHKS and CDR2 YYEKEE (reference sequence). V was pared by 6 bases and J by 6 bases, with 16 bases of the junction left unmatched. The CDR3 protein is CASTLMPGQGVFEQYF. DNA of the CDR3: TGTGCCAGCACTCTAATGCCGGGACAGGGAGTTTTCGAGCAGTACTTC.

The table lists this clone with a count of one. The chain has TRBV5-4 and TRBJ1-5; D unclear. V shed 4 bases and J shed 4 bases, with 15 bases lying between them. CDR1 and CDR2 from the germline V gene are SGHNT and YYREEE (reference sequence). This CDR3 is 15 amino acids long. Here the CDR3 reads CASSRSPGSNQPQHF. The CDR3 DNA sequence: TGTGCCAGCAGCCGTAGCCCGGGGAGTAATCAGCCCCAGCATTTT.

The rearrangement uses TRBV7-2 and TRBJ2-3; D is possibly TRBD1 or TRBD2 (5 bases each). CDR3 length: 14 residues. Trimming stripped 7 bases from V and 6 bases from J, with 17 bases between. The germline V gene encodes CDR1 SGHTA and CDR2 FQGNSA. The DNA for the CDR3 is TGTGCCAGCACCATTAATGTATGGGGGGATACGCAGTATTTT. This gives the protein CASTINVWGDTQYF.

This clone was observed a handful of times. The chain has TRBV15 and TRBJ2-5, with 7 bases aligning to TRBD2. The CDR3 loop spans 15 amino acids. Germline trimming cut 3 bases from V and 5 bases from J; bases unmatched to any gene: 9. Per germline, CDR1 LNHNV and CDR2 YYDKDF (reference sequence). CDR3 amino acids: CATSSPVMGGETQYF. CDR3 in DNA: TGTGCCACCAGCAGCCCTGTTATGGGGGGGGAGACCCAGTACTTC.

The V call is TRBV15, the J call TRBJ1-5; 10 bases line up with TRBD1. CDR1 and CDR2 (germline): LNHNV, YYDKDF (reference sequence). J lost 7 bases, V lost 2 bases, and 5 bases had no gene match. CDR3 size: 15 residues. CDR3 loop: CATSRRTGGNQPQHF. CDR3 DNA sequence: TGTGCCACCAGCAGAAGGACAGGGGGAAACCAGCCCCAGCATTTT.

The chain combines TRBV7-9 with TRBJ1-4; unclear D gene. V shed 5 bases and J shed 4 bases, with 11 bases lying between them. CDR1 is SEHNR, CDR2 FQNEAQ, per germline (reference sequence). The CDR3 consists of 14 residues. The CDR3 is CASSSGPSNEKLFF. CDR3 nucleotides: TGTGCCAGCAGCAGTGGACCGAGTAATGAAAAACTGTTTTTT.

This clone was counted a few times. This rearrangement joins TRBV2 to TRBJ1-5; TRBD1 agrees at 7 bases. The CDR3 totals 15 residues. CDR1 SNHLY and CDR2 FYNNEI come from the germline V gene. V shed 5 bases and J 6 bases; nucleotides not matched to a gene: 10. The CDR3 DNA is TGTGCCAGCAGTTGGACGGGACAGCCAACTCAGCCCCAGCATTTT. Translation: CASSWTGQPTQPQHF.

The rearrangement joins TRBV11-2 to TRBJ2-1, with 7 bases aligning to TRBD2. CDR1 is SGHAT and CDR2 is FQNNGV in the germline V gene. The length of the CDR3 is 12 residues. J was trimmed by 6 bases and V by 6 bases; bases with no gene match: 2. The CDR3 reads CASRGLLNEQFF. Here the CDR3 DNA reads TGTGCCAGCAGGGGACTACTCAATGAGCAGTTCTTC.

The CDR3 bases are TGTGCCAGCAGTTTCAGGGGGCATACCGGCTACGAGCAGTACTTC. Translation gives CASSFRGHTGYEQYF. The chain couples TRBV6-6 to TRBJ2-7; 8 bases agree with TRBD1. The CDR3 covers 15 residues. CDR1 and CDR2 (germline): MNHNY, SVGAGI (reference sequence). With V trimmed by 4 bases and J by 3 bases, 8 bases remained unmatched.

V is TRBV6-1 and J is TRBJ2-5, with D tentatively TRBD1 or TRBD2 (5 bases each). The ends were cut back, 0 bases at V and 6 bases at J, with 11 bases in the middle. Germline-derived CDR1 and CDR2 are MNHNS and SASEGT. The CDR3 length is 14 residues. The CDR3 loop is CASSEAFWGQTQYF. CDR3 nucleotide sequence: TGTGCCAGCAGTGAAGCGTTTTGGGGACAGACCCAGTACTTC.

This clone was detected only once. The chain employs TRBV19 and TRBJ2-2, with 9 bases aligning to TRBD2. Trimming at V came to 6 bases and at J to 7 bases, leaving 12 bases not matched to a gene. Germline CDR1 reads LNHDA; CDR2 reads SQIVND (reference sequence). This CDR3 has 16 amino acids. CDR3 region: CASSPRGRAQGGELFF. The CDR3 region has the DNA TGTGCCAGTAGCCCCCGCGGGAGGGCCCAGGGCGGGGAGCTGTTTTTT.

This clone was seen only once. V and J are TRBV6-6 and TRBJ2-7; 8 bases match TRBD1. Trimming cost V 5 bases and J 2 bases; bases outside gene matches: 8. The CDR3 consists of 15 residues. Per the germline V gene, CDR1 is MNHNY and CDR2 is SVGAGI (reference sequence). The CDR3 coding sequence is TGTGCCAGCAGTCAAGGACAGGGCTTGCCCTACGAGCAGTACTTC. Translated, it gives CASSQGQGLPYEQYF.

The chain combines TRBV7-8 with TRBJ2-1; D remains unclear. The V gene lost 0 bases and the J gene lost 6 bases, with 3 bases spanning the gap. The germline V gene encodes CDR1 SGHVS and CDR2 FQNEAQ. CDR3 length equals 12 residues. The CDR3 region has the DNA TGTGCCAGCAGCTTAGCCCTCAATGAGCAGTTCTTC. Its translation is CASSLALNEQFF. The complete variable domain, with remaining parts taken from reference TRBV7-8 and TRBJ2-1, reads GAGVSQSPRYKVAKRGQDVALRCDPISGHVSLFWYQQALGQGPEFLTYFQNEAQLDKSGLPSDRFFAERPEGSVSTLKIQRTQQEDSAVYLCASSLALNEQFFGPGTRLTVL.

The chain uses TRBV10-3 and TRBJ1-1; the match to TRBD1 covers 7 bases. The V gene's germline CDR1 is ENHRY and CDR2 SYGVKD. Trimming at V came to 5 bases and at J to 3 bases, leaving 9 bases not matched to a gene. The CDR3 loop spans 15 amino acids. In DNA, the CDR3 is TGTGCCATCAGTTATACAGGGGCCTTGGACACTGAAGCTTTCTTT. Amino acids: CAISYTGALDTEAFF.

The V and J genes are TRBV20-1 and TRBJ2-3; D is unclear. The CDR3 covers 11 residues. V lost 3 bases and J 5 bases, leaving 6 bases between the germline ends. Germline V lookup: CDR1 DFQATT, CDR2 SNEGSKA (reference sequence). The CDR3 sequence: CSASVVDTQYF. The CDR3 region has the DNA TGCAGTGCTAGCGTCGTAGATACGCAGTATTTT.

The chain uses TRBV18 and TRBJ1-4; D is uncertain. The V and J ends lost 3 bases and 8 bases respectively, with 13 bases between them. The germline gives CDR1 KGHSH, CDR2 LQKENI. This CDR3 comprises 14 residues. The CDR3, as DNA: TGTGCCAGCTCACCCACGGGCGCGGGAGAAAAACTGTTTTTT. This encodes CASSPTGAGEKLFF.